The 9 T cell receptor beta chains below come from one sample, sequenced in a study of blood T cells in healthy people across ages. PCR was performed a second time for 7 to 11 cycles using a sample-barcoded 5' primer and a J-beta primer mix. In TCRdb, the 5' RACE reads were re-called with MiXCR into one record per CDR3 protein. Of approximately 810,000 distinct CDR3 sequences in the sample, less than 35% are singletons; the top ten hold around a sixth. Material: blood. The receptors come from a woman over 75 in good health.

This clonotype was picked up many times. The V and J genes are TRBV20-1 and TRBJ2-7; D is unclear. Germline values: CDR1 DFQATT, CDR2 SNEGSKA (reference sequence). V dropped 0 bases and J dropped 3 bases, with 12 bases sitting between them. This CDR3 contains 14 residues. CDR3 sequence reads: CSARESRAYYEQYF. CDR3 nucleotide sequence: TGCAGTGCTAGAGAATCCCGGGCCTACTACGAGCAGTACTTC.

This clonotype was seen at least ten times. The chain couples TRBV6-2 or TRBV6-3 to TRBJ2-1, with D possibly TRBD1 on 5 matching bases. Per the germline V gene, CDR1 is MNHEY and CDR2 is SVGEGT. CDR3 length: 15 residues. V gave up 0 bases and J gave up 5 bases, with 11 bases separating them. The CDR3 here is CASSYSRVLHNEQFF. CDR3 DNA: TGTGCCAGCAGTTACTCCAGGGTGTTGCACAATGAGCAGTTCTTC.

The chain carries TRBV7-2 and TRBJ1-5; TRBD1 is a possible D gene (5 bases). Germline CDR1 and CDR2: SGHTA and FQGNSA. The CDR3 length is 15 residues. Trimming removed 5 bases from V and 4 bases from J, with 15 bases in between. This chain's CDR3 is CASSPGGSANQPQHF. Here the CDR3 DNA reads TGTGCCAGCAGCCCTGGGGGTAGCGCAAATCAGCCCCAGCATTTT.

This clonotype was seen many times. The V and J genes are TRBV3-1 and TRBJ2-5; D remains unclear. Germline CDR1 is LGHDT and CDR2 is YNNKEL (reference sequence). This CDR3 region has 13 residues. V shed 3 bases and J shed 0 bases, with 5 bases lying between them. The CDR3 DNA sequence: TGTGCCAGCAGCCAGACACACCAAGAGACCCAGTACTTC. Its protein is CASSQTHQETQYF.

This clonotype was observed a handful of times. The chain employs TRBV12-3 or TRBV12-4 and TRBJ1-2, with 9 nucleotides matching TRBD1. This CDR3 contains 13 residues. V lost 6 bases and J lost 7; bases outside the gene matches: 6. The CDR3 DNA reads TGTGCCAGCAGCGCCGGGACAGGGATTGGCTACACCTTC. Its protein product is CASSAGTGIGYTF.

This clonotype was counted many times. For the CDR3, the DNA is TGTGCCAGCAGTTACTCGCGGCTCCAGAACACTGAAGCTTTCTTT. This codes for CASSYSRLQNTEAFF. V usage is TRBV6-5 and J usage is TRBJ1-1; unclear D gene. The CDR3 spans 15 residues. Germline values: CDR1 MNHEY, CDR2 SVGAGI. V was trimmed by 0 bases and J by 1 base, leaving 9 bases between them.

This rearrangement joins TRBV2 to TRBJ1-1; D not resolved. Germline-derived CDR1 and CDR2 are SNHLY and FYNNEI. The V end was cut by 7 bases, the J end by 1 base, with 4 bases between. CDR3 size: 11 residues. CDR3 protein: CASKANTEAFF. CDR3 coding DNA: TGTGCCAGCAAAGCGAACACTGAAGCTTTCTTT.

V gene TRBV4-1 combines with J gene TRBJ1-5; unclear D gene. The germline gives CDR1 MGHRA, CDR2 YSYEKL. This CDR3 contains 14 residues. V lost 2 bases, J lost 5 bases, and 10 bases lay in between. The CDR3 loop is CASSQSSGDQPQHF. The CDR3, as DNA: TGCGCCAGCAGCCAATCCTCGGGAGATCAGCCCCAGCATTTT.

The V and J genes are TRBV28 and TRBJ2-2; D is perhaps TRBD2 (5 bases). The CDR3 contains 15 residues. CDR1 and CDR2 (germline): MDHEN, SYDVKM. V lost 2 bases and J 7 bases, leaving 14 bases between the germline ends. DNA for the CDR3: TGTGCCAGCAGTTTACGGCCTAGCCTGGGCGGGGAGCTGTTTTTT. Translated: CASSLRPSLGGELFF. Full variable domain (rest looked up from reference TRBV28 and TRBJ2-2): DVKVTQSSRYLVKRTGEKVFLECVQDMDHENMFWYRQDPGLGLRLIYFSYDVKMKEKGDIPEGYSVSREKKERFSLILESASTNQTSMYLCASSLRPSLGGELFFGEGSRLTVL.